Here is one TCR beta chain with its context. As originally analysed: Using reference gene primer amplification, nucleated cell counts were estimated. Data came from immunoSEQ multiplex PCR; TCRdb stores just in-frame clones and leaves some out. That table furnishes V, J and clone size, whereas the DNA furnished D and trimming. The data contain some 150,000 clones, approximately 86% of them seen just once; the ten biggest clones take up roughly 3.4%. The entry originates in a study of blood T cell repertoires in COVID-19. Study as a whole: Collection of acute and convalescent COVID-19 samples took place in the United States, Italy and Spain. Nucleic acid was either cDNA or gDNA, and it came from T cells, B-cell-depleted T cells, or PBMCs.

The CDR3 runs 16 residues. The V and J ends lost 7 bases and 6 bases, in that order; junction bases with no gene match: 11. Germline assignment: CDR1 KGHDR and CDR2 SFDVKD. The TCR originated in a man aged 65-85 years with acute or convalescent COVID-19. The chain links TRBV24-1 to TRBJ2-2; 9 nucleotides match TRBD1. The specimen was peripheral blood. The CDR3 DNA reads TGTGCCACCAGAGACCCCAGGACAGGGGAGTCCGGGGAGCTGTTTTTT. Translated, it gives CATRDPRTGESGELFF.